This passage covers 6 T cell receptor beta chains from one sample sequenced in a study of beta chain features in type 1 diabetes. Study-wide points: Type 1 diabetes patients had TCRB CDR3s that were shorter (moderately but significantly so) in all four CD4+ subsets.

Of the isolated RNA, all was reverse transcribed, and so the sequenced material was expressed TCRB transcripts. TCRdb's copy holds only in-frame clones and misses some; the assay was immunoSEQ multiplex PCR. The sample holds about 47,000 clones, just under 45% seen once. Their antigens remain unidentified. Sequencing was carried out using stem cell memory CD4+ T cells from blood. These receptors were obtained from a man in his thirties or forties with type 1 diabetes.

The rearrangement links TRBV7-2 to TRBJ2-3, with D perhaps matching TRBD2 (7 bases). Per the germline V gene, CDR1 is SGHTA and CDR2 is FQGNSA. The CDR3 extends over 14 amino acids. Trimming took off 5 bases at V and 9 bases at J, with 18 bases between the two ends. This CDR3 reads CASSPGGLLETQYF. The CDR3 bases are TGTGCCAGCAGCCCCGGGGGGCTCTTAGAGACGCAGTATTTT.

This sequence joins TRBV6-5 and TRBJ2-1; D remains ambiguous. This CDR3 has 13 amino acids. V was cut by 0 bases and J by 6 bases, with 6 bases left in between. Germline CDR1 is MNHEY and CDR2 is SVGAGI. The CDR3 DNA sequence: TGTGCCAGCAGTTACTCCCCGCGCAATGAGCAGTTCTTC. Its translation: CASSYSPRNEQFF.

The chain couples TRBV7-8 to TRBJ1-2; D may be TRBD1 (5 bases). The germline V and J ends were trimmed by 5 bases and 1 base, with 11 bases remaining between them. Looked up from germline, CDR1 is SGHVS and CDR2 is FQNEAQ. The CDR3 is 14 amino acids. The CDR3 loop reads CASSEQDFNYGYTF. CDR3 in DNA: TGTGCCAGCAGCGAACAGGATTTTAACTATGGCTACACCTTC.

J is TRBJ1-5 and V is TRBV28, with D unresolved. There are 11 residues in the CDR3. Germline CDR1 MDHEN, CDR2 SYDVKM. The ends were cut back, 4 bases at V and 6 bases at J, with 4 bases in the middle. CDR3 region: CASSSGQPQHF. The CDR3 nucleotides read TGTGCCAGCAGTTCCGGTCAGCCCCAGCATTTT.

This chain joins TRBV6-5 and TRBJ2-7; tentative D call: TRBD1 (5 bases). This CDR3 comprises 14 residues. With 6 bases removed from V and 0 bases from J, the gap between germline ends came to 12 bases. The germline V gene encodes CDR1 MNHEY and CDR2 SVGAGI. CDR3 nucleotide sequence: TGTGCCAGCAGACGACAGAGCAGCTCCTACGAGCAGTACTTC. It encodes CASRRQSSSYEQYF.

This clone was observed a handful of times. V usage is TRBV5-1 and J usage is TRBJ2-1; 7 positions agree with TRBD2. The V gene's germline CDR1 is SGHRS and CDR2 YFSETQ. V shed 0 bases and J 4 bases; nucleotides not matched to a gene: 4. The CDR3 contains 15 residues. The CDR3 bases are TGCGCCAGCAGCTTGGGTGGGAGGGTTTACAATGAGCAGTTCTTC. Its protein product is CASSLGGRVYNEQFF.